The rows below give T cell receptor beta chains drawn from one sample of a study of Graves' ophthalmopathy and Graves' hyperthyroidism. TCRdb analysed the multiplex PCR reads with MiXCR anew, one entry per CDR3 protein. Of a few hundred thousand distinct CDR3 sequences in the sample, just over 15% were seen once. The sequenced sample was peripheral blood. These receptors originate from a young woman with stable Graves' hyperthyroidism. CDR3s include the opening cysteine and the closing phenylalanine or tryptophan. A D gene is named only where the DNA matches it firmly. Clone size is shown for a subset of rows, as once, few, many or a class of expanded clone.

clone size	D gene	V gene	J gene	CDR3 length	CDR3 protein	CDR3 DNA
many	-	TRBV27	TRBJ1-6	16	CASSLGTGLSRVALHF	TGTGCCAGCAGTTTAGGTACAGGGCTAAGCCGGGTGGCCCTCCACTTT
many	-	TRBV7-2	TRBJ1-2	14	CASSSTGSHYGYTF	TGTGCCAGCAGCTCGACAGGTTCCCACTATGGCTACACCTTC
many	-	TRBV7-6	TRBJ2-2	15	CASSLEGANTGELFF	TGTGCCAGCAGCTTAGAAGGGGCGAACACCGGGGAGCTGTTTTTT
many	TRBD1	TRBV20-1	TRBJ2-7	13	CSAPWTGKNEQYF	TGCAGTGCGCCGTGGACAGGGAAGAACGAGCAGTACTTC
-	TRBD1	TRBV7-9	TRBJ2-5	16	CASSSLDRGREETQYF	TGTGCCAGCAGCTCCCTAGACAGGGGGCGGGAAGAGACCCAGTACTTC
-	-	TRBV6-1	TRBJ2-7	13	CASTGGNTYEQYF	TGTGCCAGCACCGGTGGGAATACCTACGAGCAGTACTTC
many	-	TRBV7-2	TRBJ1-2	14	CASSFDRWNYGYTF	TGTGCCAGCAGCTTCGATAGGTGGAACTATGGCTACACCTTC
many	-	TRBV12-3/TRBV12-4	TRBJ1-6	16	CASSLLGVSFGSPLHF	TGTGCCAGCAGTTTGTTGGGGGTGTCCTTCGGGTCACCCCTCCACTTT
few	-	TRBV3-1	TRBJ1-5	16	CASSQGAGVGNQPQHF	TGTGCCAGCAGCCAAGGTGCAGGGGTAGGCAATCAGCCCCAGCATTTT
-	-	TRBV20-1	TRBJ1-2	15	CSARGPPTGNYGYTF	TGCAGTGCTAGAGGCCCACCGACAGGAAACTATGGCTACACCTTC
-	TRBD1	TRBV4-1	TRBJ1-1	16	CASSRRDRGFDTEAFF	TGCGCCAGCAGCCGCCGGGACAGGGGATTTGACACTGAAGCTTTCTTT
-	-	TRBV6-1	TRBJ1-1	15	CASSELTTLNTEAFF	TGTGCCAGCAGTGAATTGACAACTCTGAACACTGAAGCTTTCTTT
many	-	TRBV2	TRBJ1-5	15	CASSEGRGFNQPQHF	TGTGCCAGCAGTGAAGGTCGGGGGTTCAATCAGCCCCAGCATTTT
many	TRBD2	TRBV2	TRBJ2-7	14	CASSALAGPREQYF	TGTGCCAGCAGTGCCTTAGCGGGGCCTAGGGAGCAGTACTTC
many	-	TRBV11-2	TRBJ2-5	14	CASSLGHLQETQYF	TGTGCCAGCAGCTTAGGACACCTCCAAGAGACCCAGTACTTC
few	TRBD1	TRBV7-2	TRBJ2-5	14	CASSLIGGGETQYF	TGTGCCAGCAGCTTAATAGGGGGCGGAGAGACCCAGTACTTC
many	-	TRBV4-1	TRBJ1-5	14	CASSPREGNQPQHF	TGCGCCAGCAGCCCGAGGGAGGGAAATCAGCCCCAGCATTTT
many	-	TRBV12-3/TRBV12-4	TRBJ1-1	16	CASSPWAGGAWTEAFF	TGTGCCAGCAGCCCCTGGGCCGGAGGGGCCTGGACTGAAGCTTTCTTT
few	-	TRBV9	TRBJ2-7	12	CASSDRGGEQYF	TGTGCCAGCAGCGACAGAGGAGGCGAGCAGTACTTC
-	-	TRBV5-6	TRBJ1-6	16	CAGSWGDPLSNSPLHF	TGTGCCGGCAGCTGGGGGGACCCCCTGTCTAATTCACCCCTCCACTTT
many	-	TRBV19	TRBJ1-1	15	CASSIRDIGNTEAFF	TGTGCCAGTAGTATACGCGACATAGGGAACACTGAAGCTTTCTTT
many	-	TRBV25-1	TRBJ2-5	15	CASSPPRRSKETQYF	TGTGCCAGCAGTCCACCTCGACGTTCCAAAGAGACCCAGTACTTC
once	-	TRBV7-9	TRBJ1-1	13	CASGFGVNTEAFF	TGTGCCAGCGGCTTCGGTGTTAACACTGAAGCTTTCTTT